One T cell receptor beta chain is described in this entry. Between the trimmed V and J ends, which lost 6 bases and 2 bases, there was a span of 23 bases. Looked up from germline, CDR1 is MDHEN and CDR2 is SYDVKM. This CDR3 has 17 amino acids. The data are from a study of blood T cell repertoires in COVID-19. Study summary: Samples representing acute and convalescent COVID-19 were sourced from the United States, Italy and Spain. T cells, B-cell-depleted T cells, or PBMCs supplied cDNA or gDNA.

In the original workflow: It was from reference gene primer amplification that nucleated cell counts were estimated. Clones were read by immunoSEQ multiplex PCR, and TCRdb kept only the in-frame ones, dropping some. The V and J calls and clone size are taken from that table; D and trimming were inferred from the DNA. In the table there are 55,000 or so clones, almost 85% of which are singletons. Sequenced: peripheral blood. The TCR comes from a human donor in a cohort sampled during active COVID-19. The chain joins TRBV28 to TRBJ2-7, with D possibly TRBD2 on 6 matching bases. DNA of the CDR3: TGTGCCAGCAGCGGCGGGGTATTCGGTAAAGAAACCTACGAGCAGTACTTC. Amino acid sequence: CASSGGVFGKETYEQYF. The whole variable domain, filled in from reference TRBV28 and TRBJ2-7, reads DVKVTQSSRYLVKRTGEKVFLECVQDMDHENMFWYRQDPGLGLRLIYFSYDVKMKEKGDIPEGYSVSREKKERFSLILESASTNQTSMYLCASSGGVFGKETYEQYFGPGTRLTVT.